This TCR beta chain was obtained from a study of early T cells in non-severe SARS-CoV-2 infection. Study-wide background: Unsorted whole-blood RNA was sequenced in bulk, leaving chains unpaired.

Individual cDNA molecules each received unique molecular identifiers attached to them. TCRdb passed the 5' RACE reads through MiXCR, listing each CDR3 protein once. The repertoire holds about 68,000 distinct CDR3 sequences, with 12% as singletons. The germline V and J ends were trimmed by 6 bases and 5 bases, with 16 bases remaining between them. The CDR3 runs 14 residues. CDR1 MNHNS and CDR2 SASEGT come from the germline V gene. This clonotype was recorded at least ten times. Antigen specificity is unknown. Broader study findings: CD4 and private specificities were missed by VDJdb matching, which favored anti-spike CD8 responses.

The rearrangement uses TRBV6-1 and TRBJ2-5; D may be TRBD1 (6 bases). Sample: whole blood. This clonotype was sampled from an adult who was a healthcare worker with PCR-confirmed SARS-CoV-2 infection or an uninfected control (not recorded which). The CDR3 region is CASSKTPGDETQYF. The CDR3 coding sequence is TGTGCCAGCAGCAAGACCCCAGGGGACGAGACCCAGTACTTC.